One and the same sample provided the 21 T cell receptor beta chains below, sequenced in a study of beta chain features in type 1 diabetes. General study findings and limits: TCRB CDR3s were moderately but significantly shorter in Type 1 diabetes patients in all four CD4+ subsets.

Sequencing targeted expressed TCRB transcripts, as all isolated RNA had been reverse transcribed. This table comes from immunoSEQ multiplex PCR, and its TCRdb copy is limited to in-frame clones, with some not included. The repertoire holds roughly 230,000 clones, with about a tenth as singletons. The antigens for these receptors are not known. Sequenced input: naive CD4+ T cells from blood. Receptors originate from a man aged 25 to 40 with type 1 diabetes.

The chain recombines TRBV25-1 with TRBJ2-2, with unresolved D. Trimming cost V 1 base and J 3 bases, with 3 bases left between them. The CDR3 has 13 residues. Germline V gene data show CDR1 as MGHDK and CDR2 as SYGVNS. The CDR3 DNA sequence: TGTGCCAGCAGTGAATTAGACACCGGGGAGCTGTTTTTT. Encoded protein: CASSELDTGELFF.

The chain employs TRBV29-1 and TRBJ2-2; 8 bases fit TRBD1. This CDR3 is 12 amino acids long. The V gene end was trimmed by 7 bases and the J gene end by 5 bases; junction bases not matched to a gene: 3. Germline V lookup: CDR1 SQVTM, CDR2 ANQGSEA. CDR3 nucleotide sequence: TGCAGCGCCACAGGGGGGACCGGGGAGCTGTTTTTT. It encodes CSATGGTGELFF.

This clone appeared a few times. The rearrangement joins TRBV18 to TRBJ1-5; unclear D gene. With 4 bases removed from V and 0 bases from J, the gap between germline ends came to 10 bases. This CDR3 has 15 amino acids. CDR1 and CDR2 (germline): KGHSH, LQKENI. Written as DNA, the CDR3 is TGTGCCAGCTCACGCGTTGGTAATAGCAATCAGCCCCAGCATTTT. Protein product: CASSRVGNSNQPQHF.

J is TRBJ2-5 and V is TRBV7-9; D perhaps matches TRBD2 (6 bases). The germline V gene has CDR1 SEHNR and CDR2 FQNEAQ (reference sequence). This CDR3 has 14 residues. Trimming removed 0 bases at V and 9 bases at J, with 14 bases between. CDR3 coding DNA: TGTGCCAGCAGCTTAGCGGGGGGACCAGCGGCCCAGTACTTC. Translated, it gives CASSLAGGPAAQYF.

In this sample, this clone turned up a few times. The chain carries TRBV9 and TRBJ2-1; D remains ambiguous. CDR3 length: 14 residues. The V and J ends lost 0 bases and 5 bases respectively, with 9 bases between them. Germline loops: CDR1 SGDLS, CDR2 YYNGEE. CDR3 sequence: CASSVEFRDNEQFF. The DNA for the CDR3 is TGTGCCAGCAGCGTAGAATTTAGAGACAATGAGCAGTTCTTC.

This chain links TRBV5-5 with TRBJ1-5; no firm D call. This CDR3 region has 13 residues. Trimming shortened V by 1 base and J by 6 bases, and 8 bases separated the two germline ends. The germline V gene has CDR1 SGHKS and CDR2 YYEKEE (reference sequence). Here the CDR3 reads CASSLLAGQPQHF. The CDR3 DNA follows: TGTGCCAGCAGCTTGCTAGCAGGTCAGCCCCAGCATTTT.

The sample holds a few counts of this clone. V is TRBV6-5 and J is TRBJ2-2; TRBD2 aligns across 9 bases. Germline lookup yields CDR1 MNHEY and CDR2 SVGAGI. V dropped 8 bases and J dropped 3; count of bases not matched to a gene: 7. CDR3 size: 15 residues. DNA for the CDR3: TGTGCCAGCCGGGAGGGACTAGCACACACCGGGGAGCTGTTTTTT. This encodes CASREGLAHTGELFF.

In this sample, this clone turned up a few times. The chain employs TRBV7-9 and TRBJ2-5; 7 bases match TRBD2. Germline trimming cut 3 bases from V and 1 base from J; bases unmatched to any gene: 5. Germline V gene sequence: CDR1 SEHNR, CDR2 FQNEAQ (reference sequence). The CDR3 has 15 amino acids. This CDR3 reads CASSFGGGFQETQYF. The CDR3, as DNA: TGTGCCAGCAGCTTCGGCGGGGGTTTCCAAGAGACCCAGTACTTC. Combining the CDR3 with reference TRBV7-9 and TRBJ2-5 gives the whole variable domain DTGVSQNPRHKITKRGQNVTFRCDPISEHNRLYWYRQTLGQGPEFLTYFQNEAQLEKSRLLSDRFSAERPKGSFSTLEIQRTEQGDSAMYLCASSFGGGFQETQYFGPGTRLLVL.

This clone was picked up a small number of times. This rearrangement joins TRBV4-1 to TRBJ2-5; 9 bases map to TRBD1. The germline V gene encodes CDR1 MGHRA and CDR2 YSYEKL. This CDR3 comprises 15 residues. Trimming took 4 bases from V and 3 from J; bases not matched to a gene: 6. The CDR3 sequence: CASSPSGTGKETQYF. CDR3 coding DNA: TGCGCCAGCAGCCCATCTGGGACAGGGAAAGAGACCCAGTACTTC.

The table lists this clone with a few counts. The rearrangement uses TRBV5-1 and TRBJ1-2; 11 nucleotides agree with TRBD1. Trimming took 3 bases from V and 6 from J; bases not matched to a gene: 4. The germline V gene has CDR1 SGHRS and CDR2 YFSETQ. This CDR3 contains 14 residues. Written as DNA, the CDR3 is TGCGCCAGCAGCTCTGGACAGGGGGCGAATGGCTACACCTTC. Its translation is CASSSGQGANGYTF.

The chain uses TRBV11-2 and TRBJ1-1; 7 bases map to TRBD1. CDR3 size: 13 residues. The ends lost 3 bases at V and 9 bases at J; junction bases unmatched: 7. CDR1 and CDR2 from the germline V gene are SGHAT and FQNNGV. The CDR3 spells CASSFNTGDKAFF. In DNA, the CDR3 is TGTGCCAGCAGCTTCAACACAGGGGACAAAGCTTTCTTT. Complete variable domain (other parts from reference TRBV11-2 and TRBJ1-1): EAGVAQSPRYKIIEKRQSVAFWCNPISGHATLYWYQQILGQGPKLLIQFQNNGVVDDSQLPKDRFSAERLKGVDSTLKIQPAKLEDSAVYLCASSFNTGDKAFFGQGTRLTVV.

V gene TRBV11-2 combines with J gene TRBJ2-1, with D perhaps matching TRBD2 (7 bases). From germline, CDR1 is SGHAT and CDR2 FQNNGV. The V end lost 6 bases, the J end lost 7 bases, and 19 bases lay between the germline ends. CDR3 length equals 15 residues. CDR3 in DNA: TGTGCCAGCAGATCCTACCGAGGGGGGGTAAATGAGCAGTTCTTC. Its protein is CASRSYRGGVNEQFF.

The chain uses TRBV5-1 and TRBJ2-5; 10 nucleotides line up with TRBD2. CDR1 is SGHRS and CDR2 is YFSETQ in the germline V gene. The CDR3 covers 15 residues. Trimming took 4 bases from V and 5 from J; bases not matched to a gene: 8. This chain's CDR3 is CASSEIAGGRETQYF. In nucleotides, the CDR3 is TGCGCCAGCAGCGAGATAGCGGGGGGACGGGAGACCCAGTACTTC.

The gene calls are TRBV5-4 and TRBJ2-5, with D perhaps TRBD2 (6 bases). Trimming removed 3 bases at V and 2 bases at J, with 11 bases between. In germline, CDR1 is SGHNT, CDR2 YYREEE (reference sequence). This CDR3 comprises 14 residues. DNA for the CDR3: TGTGCCAGCAGCTCGACTAGAGTACAAGAGACCCAGTACTTC. It translates to CASSSTRVQETQYF. Filled out from reference TRBV5-4 and TRBJ2-5, the complete variable domain reads ETGVTQSPTHLIKTRGQQVTLRCSSQSGHNTVSWYQQALGQGPQFIFQYYREEENGRGNFPPRFSGLQFPNYSSELNVNALELDDSALYLCASSSTRVQETQYFGPGTRLLVL.

The genes are TRBV5-1 and TRBJ2-1, with 14 bases identical to TRBD2. Germline V gene lookup returns CDR1 SGHRS and CDR2 YFSETQ. The ends lost 4 bases at V and 4 bases at J; junction bases unmatched: 4. The CDR3 sequence is 16 residues long. The CDR3 region has the DNA TGCGCCAGCAGCGTGGGACTAGCGGGGGCTTACAATGAGCAGTTCTTC. Its protein is CASSVGLAGAYNEQFF.

This clone was observed a few times. The chain has TRBV5-6 and TRBJ1-4, with D possibly being TRBD1 (5 bases). The CDR3 extends over 16 amino acids. V lost 0 bases, J lost 6 bases, and 15 bases lay in between. Germline CDR1 SGHDT, CDR2 YYEEEE. The CDR3 reads CASSLGQGGNDEKLFF. DNA for the CDR3: TGTGCCAGCAGCTTGGGGCAGGGCGGGAACGATGAAAAACTGTTTTTT. The whole variable domain, filled in from reference TRBV5-6 and TRBJ1-4, reads DAGVTQSPTHLIKTRGQQVTLRCSPKSGHDTVSWYQQALGQGPQFIFQYYEEEERQRGNFPDRFSGHQFPNYSSELNVNALLLGDSALYLCASSLGQGGNDEKLFFGSGTQLSVL.

Points on this clone: Other DNA sequences of this sample code for an identical CDR3. The chain couples TRBV18 to TRBJ2-5, with TRBD2 as a possible D gene (5 bases). The CDR3 covers 14 residues. Trimming removed 2 bases from V and 2 bases from J, with 9 bases in between. Germline assignment: CDR1 KGHSH and CDR2 LQKENI. The DNA of the CDR3 is TGTGCCAGCTCACCAAGGACTGTACAAGAGACCCAGTACTTC. Residues: CASSPRTVQETQYF.

This rearrangement joins TRBV11-2 to TRBJ2-1; 8 bases line up with TRBD1. V dropped 5 bases and J dropped 10; count of bases not matched to a gene: 13. The germline gives CDR1 SGHAT, CDR2 FQNNGV. This CDR3 spans 15 amino acids. The CDR3 reads CASSPDRVGAGEQFF. The CDR3, as DNA: TGTGCCAGCAGCCCGGACAGGGTGGGGGCGGGCGAGCAGTTCTTC.

This chain uses TRBV7-9 with TRBJ1-1; D unresolved. The germline V gene has CDR1 SEHNR and CDR2 FQNEAQ (reference sequence). This CDR3 is 13 amino acids long. Deletions cut 6 bases from V and 1 base from J, with 9 bases between. The chain's CDR3 is CASSYDTNTEAFF. The CDR3 region has the DNA TGTGCCAGCAGTTATGACACGAACACTGAAGCTTTCTTT.

The rearrangement links TRBV30 to TRBJ1-6; 8 bases are shared with TRBD1. The CDR3 runs 14 residues. Per the germline V gene, CDR1 is GTSNPN and CDR2 is SVGIG (reference sequence). The CDR3 spells CATRKDRGNSPLHF. The CDR3 region has the DNA TGTGCGACGAGAAAAGACAGGGGTAACTCACCCCTCCACTTT.

The sample holds a few counts of this clone. The chain links TRBV14 to TRBJ2-5; the D gene is possibly TRBD1 (6 bases). Germline V lookup: CDR1 SGHDN, CDR2 FVKESK. The length of the CDR3 is 14 residues. V lost 4 bases and J 5 bases, leaving 14 bases between the germline ends. CDR3 amino acids: CASSLAGAPETQYF. CDR3 sequence (DNA): TGTGCCAGCAGCCTGGCAGGGGCCCCGGAGACCCAGTACTTC.